This T cell receptor (beta chain) came from a study of blood T cell repertoires in COVID-19. J lost 2 bases, V lost 8 bases, and 6 bases had no gene match. The CDR3 totals 13 residues. Germline CDR1 and CDR2: SNHLY and FYNNEI. Repertoires were generated with immunoSEQ multiplex PCR, while TCRdb's copy carries only in-frame clones and drops some. The sample shows about 72,000 clones, 85% to 90% of them seen only once. The source of this sequence is a man aged 65-85 years with active or convalescent COVID-19. The rearrangement uses TRBV2 and TRBJ2-7; 7 bases align to TRBD1. Sequencing was done on a sample of peripheral blood. The CDR3 coding sequence is TGTGCCAGCGATGTAGGACAGGCCTACGAGCAGTACTTC. This gives the protein CASDVGQAYEQYF. Based on the CDR3 plus reference TRBV2 and TRBJ2-7, the full variable domain is EPEVTQTPSHQVTQMGQEVILRCVPISNHLYFYWYRQILGQKVEFLVSFYNNEISEKSEIFDDQFSVERPDGSNFTLKIRSTKLEDSAMYFCASDVGQAYEQYFGPGTRLTVT.